These 11 T cell receptor beta chains originate from one sample sequenced in a study of shared clonotypes between healthy human individuals. Profiled with immunoSEQ multiplex PCR; TCRdb holds only in-frame clones, not every one. The sample has 2 million to 2.5 million clones; 90% to 95% are singletons. The sample was naive CD4+ T cells sorted from blood. Specified subset: CD45RA+ positively selected. All receptors derive from a man between 18 and 29 years old in good health.

V usage is TRBV4-3 and J usage is TRBJ2-2; D is ambiguous. V was shortened by 0 bases and J by 1 base, with 6 bases between the two germline ends. This CDR3 spans 15 amino acids. Germline V gene sequence: CDR1 LGHNA, CDR2 YSLEER. CDR3 in amino acids: CASSQEPMNTGELFF. The CDR3 nucleotides are TGCGCCAGCAGCCAAGAACCGATGAACACCGGGGAGCTGTTTTTT.

This clone was counted at least ten times. The chain is built from TRBV30 and TRBJ2-5; 9 positions agree with TRBD1. CDR1 and CDR2 from the germline V gene are GTSNPN and SVGIG (reference sequence). The length of the CDR3 is 14 residues. The V gene end was trimmed by 4 bases and the J gene end by 5 bases; junction bases not matched to a gene: 8. The CDR3 loop reads CAWKLQGATETQYF. The CDR3 DNA reads TGTGCCTGGAAACTACAGGGGGCGACGGAGACCCAGTACTTC.

The chain uses TRBV7-2 and TRBJ2-7, with D possibly matching TRBD1 (6 bases). CDR3 size: 15 residues. Trimming pared 1 base from V and 3 bases from J, leaving 13 bases between. Per the germline V gene, CDR1 is SGHTA and CDR2 is FQGNSA. DNA for the CDR3: TGTGCCAGCAGCTTAGGTCAGGGGTTGGTCTACGAGCAGTACTTC. Its translation is CASSLGQGLVYEQYF.

The chain has TRBV7-9 and TRBJ1-4; D might be TRBD1 (5 bases). Germline V lookup: CDR1 SEHNR, CDR2 FQNEAQ (reference sequence). This CDR3 contains 14 residues. Trimming removed 1 base at V and 5 bases at J, with 8 bases between. The CDR3 nucleotides read TGTGCCAGCAGCTTAGGGGGCCCGAATGAAAAACTGTTTTTT. Translated, it gives CASSLGGPNEKLFF.

This chain uses TRBV13 with TRBJ2-1; D possibly corresponds to TRBD1 (6 bases). Trimming left V 0 bases short and J 0 bases short, with 15 bases between. CDR1 is PRHDT, CDR2 FYEKMQ, per germline (reference sequence). The CDR3 consists of 18 residues. CDR3 nucleotide sequence: TGTGCCAGCAGCTTAGGTGGGAGAGGGGGTTACTCCTACAATGAGCAGTTCTTC. Protein product: CASSLGGRGGYSYNEQFF.

For this clone: Other DNA sequences in the sample encode the same CDR3. The V and J genes are TRBV7-2 and TRBJ2-1, with TRBD2 matching over 7 bases. Germline V CDR1 and CDR2: SGHTA, FQGNSA. J was trimmed by 0 bases and V by 5 bases; bases with no gene match: 7. This CDR3 has 16 amino acids. The DNA for the CDR3 is TGTGCCAGCAGCCTCCTCGCGGGGGTCTCCTACAATGAGCAGTTCTTC. Amino acids: CASSLLAGVSYNEQFF.

About this clone: The identical CDR3 is also encoded by other nucleotide sequences in the sample. This sequence joins TRBV9 and TRBJ1-4, with TRBD1 matching 7 bases. The CDR3 contains 14 residues. CDR1 SGDLS and CDR2 YYNGEE come from the germline V gene. The V gene end was trimmed by 4 bases and the J gene end by 2 bases; junction bases not matched to a gene: 2. CDR3 residues: CASSPGQTNEKLFF. CDR3 in DNA: TGTGCCAGCAGCCCGGGACAGACTAATGAAAAACTGTTTTTT.

The V and J genes are TRBV5-1 and TRBJ2-7; a weak D match, TRBD2 (6 bases). CDR3 length: 15 residues. CDR1 is SGHRS, CDR2 YFSETQ, per germline. V was trimmed by 4 bases and J by 3 bases, leaving 17 bases between them. CDR3 in amino acids: CASSPGRSGIYEQYF. The CDR3 DNA follows: TGCGCCAGCAGCCCCGGGAGATCGGGCATCTACGAGCAGTACTTC.

The rearrangement uses TRBV6-6 and TRBJ1-3; 7 nucleotides align to TRBD1. J lost 4 bases, V lost 6 bases, and 9 bases had no gene match. Germline CDR1 reads MNHNY; CDR2 reads SVGAGI (reference sequence). The CDR3 has 15 residues. CDR3 nucleotides: TGTGCCAGCAGCTCAGGGGGACAGATGGGAAACACCATATATTTT. It codes for CASSSGGQMGNTIYF.

V and J are TRBV5-1 and TRBJ2-5; weak D call: TRBD1 (5 bases). The CDR3 length is 15 residues. Per germline, CDR1 SGHRS and CDR2 YFSETQ. V lost 0 bases and J 3 bases, leaving 12 bases between the germline ends. The CDR3 region has the DNA TGCGCCAGCAGCTTGGTCCAGGGTCGTGAAGAGACCCAGTACTTC. This codes for CASSLVQGREETQYF.

This sequence joins TRBV5-8 and TRBJ1-4; D uncertain. The CDR3 length is 14 residues. From germline, CDR1 is SGHTS and CDR2 YDEGEE. Trimming pared 0 bases from V and 2 bases from J, leaving 5 bases between. CDR3 bases: TGTGCCAGCAGCTTGGGGGCGACTAATGAAAAACTGTTTTTT. Amino acids: CASSLGATNEKLFF.